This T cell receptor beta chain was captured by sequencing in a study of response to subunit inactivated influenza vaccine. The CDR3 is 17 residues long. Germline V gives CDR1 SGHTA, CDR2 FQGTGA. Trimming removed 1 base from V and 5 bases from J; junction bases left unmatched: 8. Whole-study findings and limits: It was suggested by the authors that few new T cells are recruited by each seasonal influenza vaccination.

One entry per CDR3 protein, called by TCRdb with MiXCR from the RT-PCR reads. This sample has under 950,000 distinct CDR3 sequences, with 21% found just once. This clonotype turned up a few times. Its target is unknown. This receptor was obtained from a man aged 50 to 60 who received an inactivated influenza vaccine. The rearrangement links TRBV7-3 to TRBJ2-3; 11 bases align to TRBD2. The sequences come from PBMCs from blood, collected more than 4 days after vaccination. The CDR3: CASSLKGTSGLRDTQYF. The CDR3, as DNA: TGTGCCAGCAGCTTAAAAGGGACTAGCGGCCTCAGAGATACGCAGTATTTT.